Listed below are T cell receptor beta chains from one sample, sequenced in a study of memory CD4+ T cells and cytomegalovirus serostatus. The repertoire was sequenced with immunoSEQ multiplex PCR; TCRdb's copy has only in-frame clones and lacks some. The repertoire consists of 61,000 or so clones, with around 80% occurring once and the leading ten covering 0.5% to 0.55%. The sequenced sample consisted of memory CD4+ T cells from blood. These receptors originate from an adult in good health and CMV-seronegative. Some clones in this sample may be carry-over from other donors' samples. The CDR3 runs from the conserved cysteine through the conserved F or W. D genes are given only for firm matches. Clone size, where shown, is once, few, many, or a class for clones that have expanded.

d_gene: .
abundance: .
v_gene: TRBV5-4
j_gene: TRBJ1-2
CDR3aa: CASRQEGGNYGYTF
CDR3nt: TGTGCCAGCAGACAGGAGGGGGGAAACTATGGCTACACCTTC

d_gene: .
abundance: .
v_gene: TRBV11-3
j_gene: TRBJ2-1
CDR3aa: CASSLVGQDGNEQFF
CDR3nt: TGTGCCAGCAGCTTAGTAGGTCAGGACGGGAATGAGCAGTTCTTC

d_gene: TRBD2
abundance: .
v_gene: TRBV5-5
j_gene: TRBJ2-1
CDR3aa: CASRGGVRTYEQFF
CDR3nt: TGTGCCAGCAGGGGAGGGGTTCGAACTTATGAGCAGTTCTTC

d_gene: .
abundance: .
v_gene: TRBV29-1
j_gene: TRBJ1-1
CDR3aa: CSVVPLSGAVNTEAFF
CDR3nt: TGCAGCGTAGTCCCGTTATCAGGGGCCGTGAACACTGAAGCTTTCTTT

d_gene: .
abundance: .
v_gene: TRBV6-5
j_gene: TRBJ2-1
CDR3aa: CASSYRGGPDEQFF
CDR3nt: TGTGCCAGCAGTTACCGTGGAGGGCCAGATGAGCAGTTCTTC

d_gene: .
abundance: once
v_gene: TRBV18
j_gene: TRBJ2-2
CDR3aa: CASSPGAGSIGGELFF
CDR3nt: TGTGCCAGCTCACCGGGGGCAGGGAGCATCGGCGGGGAGCTGTTTTTT

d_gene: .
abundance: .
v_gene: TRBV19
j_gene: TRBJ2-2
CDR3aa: CASLPGTTNTGELFF
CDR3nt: TGTGCCAGTCTCCCCGGGACAACGAACACCGGGGAGCTGTTTTTT

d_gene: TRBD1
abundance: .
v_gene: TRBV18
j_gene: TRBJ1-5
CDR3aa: CASSPGQGGNQPQHF
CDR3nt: TGTGCCAGCTCACCAGGACAGGGTGGCAATCAGCCCCAGCATTTT

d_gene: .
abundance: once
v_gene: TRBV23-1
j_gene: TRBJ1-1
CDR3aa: CASSQIEGGNTEAFF
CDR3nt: TGCGCCAGCAGTCAAATCGAGGGGGGTAACACTGAAGCTTTCTTT

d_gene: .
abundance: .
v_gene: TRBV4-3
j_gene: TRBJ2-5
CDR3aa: CASSQEAKETQYF
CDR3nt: TGCGCCAGCAGCCAAGAAGCAAAGGAGACCCAGTACTTC

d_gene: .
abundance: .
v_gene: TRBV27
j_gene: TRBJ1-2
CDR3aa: CASSLLAGEGANYGYTF
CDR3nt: TGTGCCAGCAGTTTACTGGCAGGGGAAGGGGCTAACTATGGCTACACCTTC

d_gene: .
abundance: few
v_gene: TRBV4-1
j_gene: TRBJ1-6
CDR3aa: CASSQVNMGLRNSPLHF
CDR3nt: TGCGCCAGCAGCCAAGTGAATATGGGACTGAGAAATTCACCCCTCCACTTT

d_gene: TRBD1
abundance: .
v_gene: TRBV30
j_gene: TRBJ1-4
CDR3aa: CAWVDPGGSEKLFF
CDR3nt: TGTGCCTGGGTTGACCCAGGGGGAAGCGAAAAACTGTTTTTT

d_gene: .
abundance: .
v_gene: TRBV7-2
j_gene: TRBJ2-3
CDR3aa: CASSSLIGDTQYF
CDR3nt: TGTGCCAGCAGCTCCTTAATCGGGGATACGCAGTATTTT

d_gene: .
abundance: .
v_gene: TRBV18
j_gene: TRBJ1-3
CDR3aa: CASSPLGATGNTIYF
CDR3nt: TGTGCCAGCTCACCACTCGGGGCCACTGGAAACACCATATATTTT

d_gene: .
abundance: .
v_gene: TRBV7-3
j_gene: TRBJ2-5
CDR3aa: CASSPSMGETQYF
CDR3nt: TGTGCCAGCAGCCCAAGCATGGGAGAGACCCAGTACTTC

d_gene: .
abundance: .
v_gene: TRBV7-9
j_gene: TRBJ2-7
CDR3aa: CASSATGPPSYEQYF
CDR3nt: TGTGCCAGCAGCGCAACAGGTCCCCCCTCCTACGAGCAGTACTTC

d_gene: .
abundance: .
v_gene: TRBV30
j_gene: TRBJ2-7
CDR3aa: CAWSLGDEQYF
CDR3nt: TGTGCCTGGAGTTTAGGGGACGAGCAGTACTTC

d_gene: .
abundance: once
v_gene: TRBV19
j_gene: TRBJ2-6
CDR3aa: CASSIPYSGANVLTF
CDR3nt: TGTGCCAGTAGTATCCCTTACTCTGGGGCCAACGTCCTGACTTTC

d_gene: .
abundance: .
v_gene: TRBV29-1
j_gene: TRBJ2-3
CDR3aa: CSAEASTDTQYF
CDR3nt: TGCAGCGCTGAGGCGAGCACAGATACGCAGTATTTT

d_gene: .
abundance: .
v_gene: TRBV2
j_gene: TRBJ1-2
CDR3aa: CASSVGPYGYTF
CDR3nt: TGTGCCAGCAGTGTTGGACCCTATGGCTACACCTTC

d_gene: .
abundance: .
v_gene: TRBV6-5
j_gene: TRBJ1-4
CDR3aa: CASSYSGGTNEKLFF
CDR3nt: TGTGCCAGCAGTTACTCAGGGGGTACTAATGAAAAACTGTTTTTT

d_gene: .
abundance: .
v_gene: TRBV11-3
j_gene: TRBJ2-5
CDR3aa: CASSLGGYQETQYF
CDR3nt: TGTGCCAGCAGCTTAGGTGGCTACCAAGAGACCCAGTACTTC

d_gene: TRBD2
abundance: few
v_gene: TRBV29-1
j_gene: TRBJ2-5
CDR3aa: CSVLPLAAQETQYF
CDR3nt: TGCAGCGTGCTACCACTAGCGGCTCAAGAGACCCAGTACTTC

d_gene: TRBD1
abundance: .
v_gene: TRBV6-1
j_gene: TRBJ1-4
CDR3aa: CASSANPTGANEKLFF
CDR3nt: TGTGCCAGCAGTGCCAACCCGACAGGGGCTAATGAAAAACTGTTTTTT

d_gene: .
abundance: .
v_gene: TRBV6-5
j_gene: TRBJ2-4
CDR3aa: CASSQAAGVQNIQYF
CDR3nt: TGTGCCAGCAGTCAGGCAGCAGGGGTCCAAAACATTCAGTACTTC

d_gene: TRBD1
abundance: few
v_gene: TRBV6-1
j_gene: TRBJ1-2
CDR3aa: CASGTRTGSNYGYTF
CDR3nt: TGTGCCAGCGGAACGCGGACAGGATCTAACTATGGCTACACCTTC

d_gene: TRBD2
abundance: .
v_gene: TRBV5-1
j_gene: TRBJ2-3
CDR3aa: CASSLAASGGAWDTQYF
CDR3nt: TGCGCCAGCAGCTTGGCGGCTAGCGGGGGGGCCTGGGATACGCAGTATTTT

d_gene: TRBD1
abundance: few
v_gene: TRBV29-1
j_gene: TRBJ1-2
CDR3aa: CSVGDRGAGGYGYTF
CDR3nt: TGCAGCGTTGGGGACAGGGGCGCGGGAGGATATGGCTACACCTTC

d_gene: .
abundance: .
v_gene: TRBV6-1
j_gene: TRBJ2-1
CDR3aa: CASRGSGSYEQFF
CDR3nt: TGTGCCAGCAGGGGTAGCGGCAGCTATGAGCAGTTCTTC

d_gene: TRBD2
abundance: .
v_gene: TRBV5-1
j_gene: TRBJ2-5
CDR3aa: CASSLGTSGGARTQETQYF
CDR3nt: TGCGCCAGCAGCTTGGGGACTAGCGGGGGGGCCCGAACCCAAGAGACCCAGTACTTC